This T cell receptor (beta chain) was obtained from a study of blood T cell repertoires in COVID-19 (dated by TCRdb to 2018 to 2021). Describing the broader study: Collaborator samples came from the United States, Italy and Spain and covered acute and convalescent phases of COVID-19. Samples came from the ongoing ImmuneRACE study (first 160 participants) plus 1,254 subjects from 6 global collaborators. The material from the prospective study consisted of cDNA or gDNA derived from T cells, B-cell-depleted T cells, or PBMCs. Deeply sampled blood TCRbeta repertoires from subjects exposed to, actively infected with, or recovered from COVID-19 were included in the dataset. The repertoires were made available in a free public database intended to serve as a resource for research on the immune response to SARS-CoV-2. Where HLA class I and class II types were available, the types were taken from metadata supplied by the sample provider, not from assay-based typing. The sample metadata nearly always contained a de-identified subject ID, COVID-19 status, age in years and sex.

From its cysteine to its phenylalanine, the CDR3 spans 11 amino acids. Only the CDR3 portion is preserved as DNA: 33 bases, with reading frame beginning at the first base. CDR1 and CDR2 are read off the germline V gene (reference sequence) as DFQATT and SNEGSKA. The collaborating institutions used their own protocols to collect whole blood in K2EDTA tubes. For TCRbeta analysis, collaborator samples were shipped as frozen whole blood, as isolated PBMCs, or as DNA extracted from either sample type. The immunoSEQ Assay, a bias-controlled multiplex PCR, was used to amplify TCRbeta CDR3 regions from genomic DNA. As for the original processing: Within the assay, amplification of reference gene primers was used to estimate how many nucleated cells each sample contained. To quantify the absolute abundance of each unique TCRbeta CDR3 rearrangement, sequence reads were collapsed and filtered. For each sample, productive Simpson clonality was calculated as the square root of Simpson's diversity index across productive rearrangements. The table was pulled from immuneACCESS by TCRdb, which kept in-frame rearrangements only. Such tables lose some clones; where checked, under half of the loss comes from unresolved V genes, and the rest has no known cause. V, J and clone size derive from that table, while D and trimming were established from the DNA sequence. The sample profile shows approximately 140,000 clones; around 80% of them were found once. Of the sample, 6% to 7.5% falls within the top ten clones.

Study-wide conclusions, independent of this receptor: How much clinical and demographic metadata was included differed by source and by participant, and the metadata was provided uncurated.

With regard to this clone: The antigen it recognizes is unknown. The input lacks base qualities; no much larger clone sits a single base away.

This TCR was recovered from a human donor in a cohort sampled during active COVID-19. Sequencing was done on a sample of peripheral blood. The rearrangement joined TRBV20-1 to TRBJ1-1, with a tentative D gene TRBD1 over 5 matching bases. At the DNA level, the sequence is TGCAGCGTGGGAGGGGCGGCAGAGGCTTTCTTT. It specifies CSVGGAAEAFF.